This TCR beta chain is from a study of Ad26.COV2.S vaccination and SARS-CoV-2 variants. Study-wide background: This donor came from the COV1001 trial of Ad26.COV2.S.

Indicated treatment: approximately 18 received Ad26.COV2.S at low or high dose, single or two shots; 5 received placebo; per-sample allocation not given. Collection of the samples took place on day 63 after the first injection of vaccine or placebo. The vaccine delivered Wuhan-strain SARS-CoV-2 spike through an Ad26 vector. Germline CDR1 reads SGHDN; CDR2 reads FVKESK. V was clipped by 0 bases and J by 6 bases, with 12 bases between them. The CDR3 contains 16 residues. Libraries were prepared by immunoSEQ multiplex PCR; TCRdb keeps only in-frame clonotypes and omits some of them. The table has about 350,000 clones, approximately 86% seen once.

The material sequenced was peripheral blood, taken in a trial of Ad26.COV2.S vaccine versus placebo. The rearrangement links TRBV14 to TRBJ1-6; D perhaps matches TRBD1 (5 bases). The sequence derives from a person aged 18-60 years who received the Ad26.COV2.S COVID-19 vaccine or a placebo. CDR3 DNA sequence: TGTGCCAGCAGCCAAGAGGGGGGACTGCTTAATTCACCCCTCCACTTT. It yields the protein CASSQEGGLLNSPLHF.